These 18 T cell receptor beta chains were all obtained from the same sample, sequenced in a study of blood T cell repertoires in COVID-19. Repertoires were generated with immunoSEQ multiplex PCR, while TCRdb's copy carries only in-frame clones and drops some. Of roughly 150,000 clones in the sample, 75% to 85% are singletons; the top ten hold roughly 0.56%. The sample taken for sequencing was peripheral blood. The origin of the receptors is a man in his sixties with acute or convalescent COVID-19.

V and J are TRBV2 and TRBJ1-6; D is ambiguous. V was clipped by 4 bases and J by 7 bases, with 14 bases between them. From germline, CDR1 is SNHLY and CDR2 FYNNEI. The CDR3 is 15 amino acids. The CDR3, as DNA: TGTGCCAGCAGTGCGGAGGCCTCCGTGAATTCACCCCTCCACTTT. Amino acid sequence: CASSAEASVNSPLHF.

The sample holds one count of this clone. The rearrangement uses TRBV19 and TRBJ2-3; maybe TRBD2 (7 bases). V was shortened by 6 bases and J by 6 bases, with 19 bases between the two germline ends. The CDR3 spans 15 residues. Per the germline V gene, CDR1 is LNHDA and CDR2 is SQIVND (reference sequence). CDR3 residues: CASRDRGGASDTQYF. The CDR3 DNA reads TGTGCCAGTAGAGATAGAGGGGGGGCTAGCGATACGCAGTATTTT.

This clone showed up many times. This chain uses TRBV19 with TRBJ1-5, with a tentative D call TRBD1 (6 bases). Between the trimmed V and J ends, which lost 7 bases and 8 bases, there was a span of 18 bases. There are 14 residues in the CDR3. Germline CDR1 is LNHDA and CDR2 is SQIVND (reference sequence). CDR3 sequence: CASTPDSGYKPQHF. DNA for the CDR3: TGTGCCAGTACCCCGGACAGTGGTTATAAGCCCCAGCATTTT.

This chain connects TRBV4-1 to TRBJ2-5, with TRBD1 identical over 10 bases. J lost 5 bases, V lost 4 bases, and 7 bases had no gene match. The V gene's germline CDR1 is MGHRA and CDR2 YSYEKL. The CDR3 has 15 residues. Here the CDR3 DNA reads TGCGCCAGCAGCCGCGGGGGACAGGGGTCGGAGACCCAGTACTTC. It translates to CASSRGGQGSETQYF.

The chain carries TRBV3-1 (or the pseudogene TRBV3-2) and TRBJ1-6; the D is unclear. The germline gives CDR1 LGHDT, CDR2 YNNKEL (reference sequence). The V gene lost 8 bases and the J gene lost 10 bases, with 15 bases spanning the gap. The CDR3 runs 13 residues. CDR3 DNA: TGTGCCAGCTCCCACCCGAGGAACTCACCCCTCCACTTT. Encoded protein: CASSHPRNSPLHF.

In this sample, this clone turned up once. V and J are TRBV4-2 and TRBJ2-3; TRBD2 agrees at 8 bases. The CDR3 runs 15 residues. V gave up 4 bases and J gave up 3 bases; unmatched junction bases: 6. Germline assignment: CDR1 LGHNA and CDR2 YNFKEQ. The CDR3 protein is CASSLGTSGTDTQYF. As DNA, the CDR3 is TGTGCCAGCAGCCTCGGGACTAGTGGAACAGATACGCAGTATTTT.

This chain connects TRBV7-3 to TRBJ1-2; 7 nucleotides match TRBD1. Germline trimming cut 0 bases from V and 0 bases from J; bases unmatched to any gene: 1. Germline V lookup: CDR1 SGHTA, CDR2 FQGTGA. This CDR3 region has 15 residues. The DNA of the CDR3 is TGTGCCAGCAGCTTAACTGGACAGGCTAACTATGGCTACACCTTC. Protein sequence: CASSLTGQANYGYTF. Filled out from reference TRBV7-3 and TRBJ1-2, the complete variable domain reads GAGVSQTPSNKVTEKGKYVELRCDPISGHTALYWYRQSLGQGPEFLIYFQGTGAADDSGLPNDRFFAVRPEGSVSTLKIQRTERGDSAVYLCASSLTGQANYGYTFGSGTRLTVV.

This clone was detected a few times. The V and J genes are TRBV5-4 and TRBJ2-7; 8 bases fit TRBD2. There are 14 residues in the CDR3. V gave up 2 bases and J gave up 6 bases; unmatched junction bases: 7. Germline-derived CDR1 and CDR2 are SGHNT and YYREEE (reference sequence). CDR3 bases: TGTGCCAGCAGCTTCATGGGACTAGTGGGCGAGCAGTACTTC. Translation gives CASSFMGLVGEQYF.

The chain employs TRBV3-1 (or the pseudogene TRBV3-2) and TRBJ2-1; 7 nucleotides agree with TRBD2. V shed 5 bases and J 16 bases; nucleotides not matched to a gene: 11. Germline-derived CDR1 and CDR2 are LGHDT and YNNKEL (reference sequence). This CDR3 region has 12 residues. The CDR3 loop is CASSAPGLRAFF. The DNA for the CDR3 is TGTGCCAGCAGCGCCCCGGGACTAAGGGCTTTCTTC.

V is TRBV2 and J is TRBJ1-5, with 8 nucleotides matching TRBD1. CDR1 is SNHLY, CDR2 FYNNEI, per germline. The junction had 7 bases not matched to a gene; V was cut back by 7 bases and J by 8 bases. CDR3 length: 13 residues. This CDR3 is CASKTGEAKPQHF. CDR3 bases: TGTGCCAGCAAGACAGGGGAGGCGAAGCCCCAGCATTTT.

The chain joins TRBV18 to TRBJ1-6; 10 bases agree with TRBD1. Unmatched junction bases numbered 6, after V lost 6 bases and J lost 10 bases. Germline CDR1 and CDR2: KGHSH and LQKENI. The CDR3 spans 14 residues. CDR3 sequence reads: CASSPTGQGSPLHF. Written as DNA, the CDR3 is TGTGCCAGCTCGCCTACGGGACAGGGGTCACCCCTCCACTTT.

The gene calls are TRBV7-2 and TRBJ2-1; D gene ambiguous. The germline V gene has CDR1 SGHTA and CDR2 FQGNSA. Trimming left V 2 bases short and J 6 bases short, with 14 bases between. The CDR3 consists of 15 residues. CDR3 bases: TGTGCCAGCAGCTTAAAGGCGGCCGCTGGCAATGAGCAGTTCTTC. Its protein product is CASSLKAAAGNEQFF.

The chain combines TRBV6-5 with TRBJ1-1; D might be TRBD1 (6 bases). The V and J ends lost 5 bases and 4 bases respectively, with 14 bases between them. Germline V gives CDR1 MNHEY, CDR2 SVGAGI. The CDR3 sequence is 14 residues long. In DNA form, the CDR3 reads TGTGCCAGCAGTAACCTACAGGGCCGCACTGAAGCTTTCTTT. It yields the protein CASSNLQGRTEAFF.

The V call is TRBV7-9, the J call TRBJ2-3; TRBD2 matches 9 bases. Germline CDR1 reads SEHNR; CDR2 reads FQNEAQ (reference sequence). The CDR3 contains 14 residues. Germline trimming cut 11 bases from V and 0 bases from J; bases unmatched to any gene: 6. The chain's CDR3 is CAGASGTSTDTQYF. As DNA, the CDR3 is TGTGCCGGGGCTAGCGGGACTAGCACAGATACGCAGTATTTT.

The gene calls are TRBV6-1 and TRBJ2-2; D gene uncertain. Germline values: CDR1 MNHNS, CDR2 SASEGT. The CDR3 has 15 residues. The ends were cut back, 1 base at V and 5 bases at J, with 11 bases in the middle. CDR3 protein: CASSEVVTQTGELFF. The CDR3 DNA is TGTGCCAGCAGTGAAGTGGTTACCCAGACCGGGGAGCTGTTTTTT.

The chain has TRBV10-3 and TRBJ2-3, with 9 positions matching TRBD2. CDR1 is ENHRY, CDR2 SYGVKD, per germline. V lost 5 bases, J lost 5 bases, and 5 bases stayed unmatched. The CDR3 contains 14 residues. Here the CDR3 reads CAISTGSGRDTQYF. The CDR3 DNA sequence: TGTGCCATCAGTACCGGTAGCGGGAGAGATACGCAGTATTTT.

The chain carries TRBV5-1 and TRBJ1-2; TRBD1 is a possible D gene (5 bases). The germline V gene encodes CDR1 SGHRS and CDR2 YFSETQ. The CDR3 covers 14 residues. The V end was cut by 0 bases, the J end by 8 bases, with 14 bases between. The DNA for the CDR3 is TGCGCCAGCAGCTTGGGGGCAGGGATGGACGGCTACACCTTC. Residues: CASSLGAGMDGYTF.

This clone was counted between two and nine times. As DNA, the CDR3 is TGTGCCAGCAGTTACTCGACTAGCGGGAGATCAAATGAGCAGTTCTTC. Translated: CASSYSTSGRSNEQFF. The chain employs TRBV6-6 and TRBJ2-1; 12 bases fit TRBD2. V dropped 0 bases and J dropped 7; count of bases not matched to a gene: 4. The CDR3 length is 16 residues. CDR1 MNHNY and CDR2 SVGAGI come from the germline V gene (reference sequence).